The 20 T cell receptor beta chains listed next were all sequenced from one sample in a study of beta chain features in type 1 diabetes. All of the isolated RNA was reverse transcribed, so expressed TCRB transcripts were sequenced. The data were produced by immunoSEQ multiplex PCR, yet TCRdb's version contains in-frame clones alone and is incomplete. The sample lists about 140,000 clones; 9.5% to 10% were seen once. Sequenced material: central memory CD4+ T cells from blood. These receptors were obtained from a woman aged 40 to 55 in good health.

This sequence joins TRBV7-8 and TRBJ2-5, with D possibly being TRBD1 (6 bases). The V gene lost 8 bases and the J gene lost 7 bases, with 14 bases spanning the gap. The CDR3 spans 12 residues. Looked up from germline, CDR1 is SGHVS and CDR2 is FQNEAQ. CDR3 nucleotides: TGTGCCAGCGGGGGCGGTAGAGGGACCCAGTACTTC. This codes for CASGGGRGTQYF.

In its sample, this clone was seen a few times. The chain carries TRBV9 and TRBJ1-2; D is ambiguous. CDR1 and CDR2 from the germline V gene are SGDLS and YYNGEE. The CDR3 has 14 residues. V lost 0 bases and J lost 8, with 14 bases in between. The CDR3 spells CASSVAGSSGGYTF. The CDR3 bases are TGTGCCAGCAGCGTAGCGGGGAGTTCGGGAGGCTACACCTTC.

The chain joins TRBV2 to TRBJ1-2; weak D call: TRBD1 (5 bases). With 4 bases removed from V and 8 bases from J, the gap between germline ends came to 17 bases. The CDR3 is 14 amino acids. Germline-derived CDR1 and CDR2 are SNHLY and FYNNEI. Here the CDR3 DNA reads TGTGCCAGCAGTGTGGGGCGTTTAATGGGCGGCTACACCTTC. This encodes CASSVGRLMGGYTF.

The chain couples TRBV5-1 to TRBJ1-4, with TRBD1 matching over 10 bases. The germline CDR1 and CDR2 sequences are SGHRS and YFSETQ. Trimming removed 3 bases from V and 8 bases from J; junction bases left unmatched: 10. The CDR3 is 16 residues long. The CDR3 coding sequence is TGCGCCAGCAGCTCGACAGGGGGCGCCGTACGAGAAAAACTGTTTTTT. It translates to CASSSTGGAVREKLFF.

At least ten counts were recorded for this clone. V and J are TRBV5-1 and TRBJ2-1; TRBD1 aligns across 11 bases. Germline values: CDR1 SGHRS, CDR2 YFSETQ. With 5 bases clipped from V and 3 bases from J, the junction kept 7 bases outside the gene matches. This CDR3 has 16 residues. The CDR3 bases are TGCGCCAGCAGTGATTTTGGGACAGGGGGCTACAATGAGCAGTTCTTC. It yields the protein CASSDFGTGGYNEQFF. The entire variable domain, with the rest obtained from reference TRBV5-1 and TRBJ2-1, is as follows: KAGVTQTPRYLIKTRGQQVTLSCSPISGHRSVSWYQQTPGQGLQFLFEYFSETQRNKGNFPGRFSGRQFSNSRSEMNVSTLELGDSALYLCASSDFGTGGYNEQFFGPGTRLTVL.

V usage is TRBV6-1 and J usage is TRBJ1-2, with no clear D. Trimming left V 7 bases short and J 5 bases short, with 8 bases between. The V gene's germline CDR1 is MNHNS and CDR2 SASEGT. The CDR3 runs to 11 residues. DNA for the CDR3: TGTGCCAGCACTAAGATGTATGGCTACACCTTC. Its translation: CASTKMYGYTF.

This clone showed up just a few times. This sequence joins TRBV28 and TRBJ1-1, with 8 positions matching TRBD1. CDR3 size: 16 residues. Germline values: CDR1 MDHEN, CDR2 SYDVKM. V was pared by 4 bases and J by 6 bases, with 13 bases of the junction left unmatched. CDR3 nucleotide sequence: TGTGCCAGCAGTTCTCCGGCTGGACAGGGCGTCCCTGAAGCTTTCTTT. It yields the protein CASSSPAGQGVPEAFF.

The chain couples TRBV10-3 to TRBJ2-5; 13 bases map to TRBD2. The germline V gene has CDR1 ENHRY and CDR2 SYGVKD. The CDR3 runs 17 residues. Unmatched junction bases numbered 5, after V lost 4 bases and J lost 0 bases. CDR3 sequence: CAISGGTSGDDQETQYF. The CDR3 nucleotides are TGTGCCATCAGTGGGGGGACTAGCGGGGACGACCAAGAGACCCAGTACTTC.

This clone was seen only a few times. V gene TRBV6-6 combines with J gene TRBJ2-5; TRBD2 matches at 7 bases. Germline V lookup: CDR1 MNHNY, CDR2 SVGAGI (reference sequence). This CDR3 is built from 12 residues. The trim removed 11 bases at V and 4 bases at J, leaving 7 bases unmatched. Written as DNA, the CDR3 is TGTGCCGGGGGGGGTCTTGGAGAGACCCAGTACTTC. Its translation: CAGGGLGETQYF.

This clone was observed a few times. V and J are TRBV9 and TRBJ2-1, with 11 bases lining up with TRBD1. With 3 bases clipped from V and 6 bases from J, the junction kept 23 bases outside the gene matches. Germline V gene sequence: CDR1 SGDLS, CDR2 YYNGEE. There are 21 residues in the CDR3. The CDR3 nucleotides read TGTGCCAGCAGCGCTTACCGAACCGGGACAGGGGGTCCCCTAGGCGGCAATGAGCAGTTCTTC. It specifies CASSAYRTGTGGPLGGNEQFF.

This clone was picked up a small number of times. The gene calls are TRBV19 and TRBJ2-7, with TRBD2 identical over 10 bases. V trimming: 3 bases; J trimming: 2 bases; junction bases outside the gene matches: 7. This CDR3 is built from 16 residues. Germline assignment: CDR1 LNHDA and CDR2 SQIVND (reference sequence). This chain's CDR3 is CASSISGTSAAYEQYF. CDR3 DNA sequence: TGTGCCAGTAGTATCTCCGGGACTAGCGCCGCCTACGAGCAGTACTTC.

This chain joins TRBV5-1 and TRBJ1-2; D unresolved. In germline, CDR1 is SGHRS, CDR2 YFSETQ. The CDR3 covers 13 residues. The ends were cut back, 4 bases at V and 0 bases at J, with 7 bases in the middle. The CDR3 region is CASSESSNYGYTF. DNA of the CDR3: TGCGCCAGCAGCGAGAGTTCTAACTATGGCTACACCTTC.

The chain combines TRBV6-5 with TRBJ1-1; D is undetermined. The V end lost 5 bases, the J end lost 7 bases, and 11 bases lay between the germline ends. Per the germline V gene, CDR1 is MNHEY and CDR2 is SVGAGI. This CDR3 spans 12 amino acids. The CDR3 region is CASSRQEGEAFF. For the CDR3, the DNA is TGTGCCAGCAGTCGTCAGGAGGGTGAAGCTTTCTTT.

This chain uses TRBV11-2 with TRBJ1-2; 9 bases are shared with TRBD1. The V gene end was trimmed by 5 bases and the J gene end by 4 bases; junction bases not matched to a gene: 5. Germline V lookup: CDR1 SGHAT, CDR2 FQNNGV. The CDR3 totals 14 residues. The CDR3 loop is CASSGQGKSYGYTF. CDR3 nucleotide sequence: TGTGCCAGCAGCGGACAGGGGAAATCCTATGGCTACACCTTC.

DNA of the CDR3: TGCAGTGCTAGTAGCGGCGAGACCCAGTACTTC. It is translated as CSASSGETQYF. J is TRBJ2-5 and V is TRBV20-1; possibly TRBD2 for D (6 bases). Germline V CDR1 and CDR2: DFQATT, SNEGSKA (reference sequence). This CDR3 has 11 amino acids. The V gene lost 3 bases and the J gene lost 5 bases, with 7 bases spanning the gap.

Only a few counts were recorded for this clone. The CDR3 bases are TGTGCCAGCAGCCCAGACCTAGCGGGGGCACGGGAGACCCAGTACTTC. It is translated as CASSPDLAGARETQYF. V gene TRBV7-9 combines with J gene TRBJ2-5; TRBD2 matches at 10 bases. Germline loops: CDR1 SEHNR, CDR2 FQNEAQ (reference sequence). This CDR3 has 16 residues. J gave up 5 bases and V 5 bases, and 11 bases lay outside the gene matches.

This clone has more than one count but fewer than ten. V gene TRBV10-3 combines with J gene TRBJ1-1, with 7 bases matching TRBD1. Germline assignment: CDR1 ENHRY and CDR2 SYGVKD. CDR3 length equals 13 residues. With 3 bases clipped from V and 13 bases from J, the junction kept 11 bases outside the gene matches. Here the CDR3 reads CAISDSVGQGDFF. CDR3 coding DNA: TGTGCCATCAGTGATTCCGTCGGGCAGGGGGATTTCTTT.

In the case of this clone: Within the sample, other DNA sequences also encode this same CDR3. V usage is TRBV5-1 and J usage is TRBJ2-7; D is unclear. Germline CDR1 and CDR2: SGHRS and YFSETQ. V was cut by 0 bases and J by 3 bases, with 4 bases left in between. CDR3 length equals 12 residues. The chain's CDR3 is CASSLGGYEQYF. CDR3 bases: TGCGCCAGCAGCTTGGGCGGCTACGAGCAGTACTTC.

The V call is TRBV2, the J call TRBJ2-7, with D hard to call. The germline V gene has CDR1 SNHLY and CDR2 FYNNEI. V was trimmed by 6 bases and J by 1 base, leaving 7 bases between them. This CDR3 spans 12 amino acids. DNA for the CDR3: TGTGCCAGCAGGGCTCCGTCCTACGAGCAGTACTTC. Translated: CASRAPSYEQYF.

This clone was seen more than once but under ten times. The rearrangement uses TRBV9 and TRBJ2-4, with 10 positions matching TRBD2. The V and J ends lost 1 base and 4 bases, in that order; junction bases with no gene match: 5. The CDR3 contains 16 residues. The germline V gene has CDR1 SGDLS and CDR2 YYNGEE. For the CDR3, the DNA is TGTGCCAGCAGCGTAACGGCTAGCGGGGGAAAAAACATTCAGTACTTC. Translated, it gives CASSVTASGGKNIQYF.